These 10 T cell receptor beta chains share one sample of origin, sequenced in a study of sequential checkpoint blockade in melanoma. Treatment in this sample: randomized to nivolumab then ipilimumab (arm A) or the reverse (arm B). Sequencing used immunoSEQ multiplex PCR; TCRdb keeps in-frame clones, though not all of them. This table has 13,000 to 15,000 clones, 70% to 80% appearing once. This specimen consisted of CD8+ T cells sorted from blood (inferred from file names), obtained from a patient given nivolumab and ipilimumab in sequence. Receptors were obtained from a human donor with melanoma.

The chain recombines TRBV4-3 with TRBJ2-6; 10 bases match TRBD1. Trimming cost V 4 bases and J 0 bases; bases outside gene matches: 6. The germline gives CDR1 LGHNA, CDR2 YSLEER. The CDR3 contains 18 residues. Written as DNA, the CDR3 is TGCGCCAGCAGCCTCGGGACAGGGGACATCTCTGGGGCCAACGTCCTGACTTTC. This translates into CASSLGTGDISGANVLTF.

This chain uses TRBV9 with TRBJ2-1, with TRBD2 identical over 8 bases. Germline lookup yields CDR1 SGDLS and CDR2 YYNGEE. V trimming: 0 bases; J trimming: 0 bases; junction bases outside the gene matches: 8. CDR3 length equals 18 residues. The CDR3 DNA reads TGTGCCAGCAGCGTAGATATTAGCGGGGAGAGCTCCTACAATGAGCAGTTCTTC. This codes for CASSVDISGESSYNEQFF.

The V gene is TRBV13, the J gene TRBJ2-2; TRBD2 matches 8 bases. The CDR3 has 14 amino acids. J was trimmed by 4 bases and V by 4 bases; bases with no gene match: 2. In germline, CDR1 is PRHDT, CDR2 FYEKMQ (reference sequence). CDR3: CASSSGLATGELFF. CDR3 coding DNA: TGTGCCAGCAGCTCCGGACTAGCCACCGGGGAGCTGTTTTTT.

The chain combines TRBV7-9 with TRBJ2-7; no firm D call. Germline CDR1 and CDR2: SEHNR and FQNEAQ (reference sequence). The CDR3 has 11 residues. Trimming took 3 bases from V and 5 from J, leaving 5 bases between them. Here the CDR3 reads CASSFSHEQYF. DNA for the CDR3: TGTGCCAGCAGCTTCTCTCACGAGCAGTACTTC.

This clone was detected only once. The chain is built from TRBV15 and TRBJ2-7; D may be TRBD1 (6 bases). The V and J ends lost 0 bases and 7 bases respectively, with 16 bases between them. The CDR3 sequence is 15 residues long. The germline V gene encodes CDR1 LNHNV and CDR2 YYDKDF (reference sequence). In DNA form, the CDR3 reads TGTGCCACCAGCAGAGATCGTGGGGGCATAGGGGAGCAGTACTTC. Residues: CATSRDRGGIGEQYF.

The table lists this clone with a few counts. Relative to the germline gene, one junction end is altered; a read error may explain this. CDR3 DNA: TGTGCCAGCAGTTACTCCGCAGGTTCCTACGAGCAGTACTTC. Translated, it gives CASSYSAGSYEQYF. The chain combines TRBV6-4 with TRBJ2-7; D gene unclear. Germline CDR1 reads MRHNA; CDR2 reads SNTAGT. The CDR3 runs 14 residues.

This rearrangement joins TRBV5-1 to TRBJ2-5; the match to TRBD2 covers 8 bases. The CDR3 extends over 14 amino acids. V was clipped by 6 bases and J by 4 bases; unmatched bases: 8. Germline CDR1 and CDR2: SGHRS and YFSETQ. The chain's CDR3 is CASTESGGRETQYF. In nucleotides, the CDR3 is TGCGCCAGCACCGAATCGGGGGGGCGAGAGACCCAGTACTTC. Supplemented by reference TRBV5-1 and TRBJ2-5, the full variable domain reads KAGVTQTPRYLIKTRGQQVTLSCSPISGHRSVSWYQQTPGQGLQFLFEYFSETQRNKGNFPGRFSGRQFSNSRSEMNVSTLELGDSALYLCASTESGGRETQYFGPGTRLLVL.

This clone was detected once. The gene calls are TRBV29-1 and TRBJ2-7, with D maybe TRBD1 (5 bases). The ends were cut back, 7 bases at V and 2 bases at J, with 15 bases in the middle. Germline V gene lookup returns CDR1 SQVTM and CDR2 ANQGSEA. The CDR3 sequence is 13 residues long. The CDR3 DNA reads as TGCAGCGGGACATGGGATTCGCCCTACGAGCAGTACTTC. It specifies CSGTWDSPYEQYF.

The chain has TRBV5-6 and TRBJ2-7, with 8 bases aligning to TRBD2. V lost 6 bases and J lost 5; bases outside the gene matches: 7. The CDR3 is 13 residues long. From germline, CDR1 is SGHDT and CDR2 YYEEEE. The CDR3 coding sequence is TGTGCCAGCACTTTGCCGACTAGCGACGAGCAGTACTTC. It specifies CASTLPTSDEQYF.

This sequence joins TRBV27 and TRBJ2-4; 10 bases line up with TRBD2. Looked up from germline, CDR1 is MNHEY and CDR2 is SMNVEV (reference sequence). J was trimmed by 8 bases and V by 2 bases; bases with no gene match: 6. The CDR3 loop spans 15 amino acids. The CDR3 reads CASSLVLAGMDIQYF. DNA for the CDR3: TGTGCCAGCAGTTTAGTACTAGCGGGGATGGACATTCAGTACTTC.